This T cell receptor (beta chain) was retrieved from a study of metastatic and nonmetastatic thyroid tumors. Overall study context: Repertoires of blood and of tissue (tumor or nodule) from malignant and benign thyroid patients were compared. Whole-study results and caveats: Significantly greater TCR beta diversity was reportedly found in malignant thyroid tumors than in benign nodules (in blood and tumor).

As originally analysed: To classify distant metastasis in papillary thyroid cancer, a model was built from CDR3 differences across clinicopathological groups. TCRdb ran MiXCR on the PCR reads. TCRdb's processing, not the authors', yielded these V and J calls. The sample carries 30,000 to 40,000 clones, about 20% recorded once. Germline-derived CDR1 and CDR2 are SGHAT and FQNNGV. V lost 5 bases and J lost 4; bases outside the gene matches: 13. The CDR3 covers 16 residues. Every patient underwent thyroid surgery untreated. With regard to this clone: Its antigen is unidentified.

The TCR originated in a female donor with papillary thyroid cancer or a benign thyroid nodule (not recorded which). Some clones in this sample may be carry-over from other donors' samples. Sequencing was done on a sample of blood. The gene calls are TRBV11-2 and TRBJ1-2; 7 nucleotides align to TRBD1. Here the CDR3 reads CASSKPISQGLYGYTF. The CDR3 DNA follows: TGTGCCAGCAGCAAACCAATCTCACAGGGGCTCTATGGCTACACCTTC.